One and the same sample provided the 28 T cell receptor beta chains below, sequenced in a study of T cell clonotyping in hematopoietic cell transplantation. Profiling relied on immunoSEQ multiplex PCR, and the TCRdb table lists in-frame clones only, not all of them. Among 17,000 or so clones listed, 60% to 85% were seen once. The sequencing sample was made of peripheral blood mononuclear cells. The source of these receptors is a woman aged 55-70 years in good health. Some clones in this sample may be carry-over from other donors' samples.

This clone is medium-sized within its sample. The chain has TRBV5-8 and TRBJ2-7, with TRBD2 matching over 7 bases. The ends lost 2 bases at V and 5 bases at J; junction bases unmatched: 1. The length of the CDR3 is 12 residues. Germline V gives CDR1 SGHTS, CDR2 YDEGEE. Here the CDR3 DNA reads TGTGCCAGCAGCTTCGGGAGGAACGAGCAGTACTTC. Amino acid sequence: CASSFGRNEQYF.

By proportion, this clone is large. V usage is TRBV25-1 and J usage is TRBJ2-3, with D unclear. V dropped 8 bases and J dropped 6 bases, with 9 bases sitting between them. In germline, CDR1 is MGHDK, CDR2 SYGVNS. This CDR3 comprises 11 residues. The CDR3 loop reads CASSFGDTQYF. CDR3 sequence (DNA): TGTGCCAGCTCTTTTGGTGATACGCAGTATTTT.

The rearrangement links TRBV10-2 to TRBJ2-7; the match to TRBD1 covers 7 bases. V was pared by 6 bases and J by 2 bases, with 4 bases of the junction left unmatched. The CDR3 length is 13 residues. Germline CDR1 is WSHSY and CDR2 is SAAADI. CDR3 DNA: TGCGCCAGCAGATCAGGACAGGCCTACGAGCAGTACTTC. Its translation: CASRSGQAYEQYF.

The chain has TRBV2 and TRBJ1-5; TRBD1 might be the D (6 bases). Germline V gene sequence: CDR1 SNHLY, CDR2 FYNNEI. This CDR3 comprises 16 residues. V dropped 4 bases and J dropped 0 bases, with 13 bases sitting between them. This chain's CDR3 is CASSGNRASSNQPQHF. CDR3 coding DNA: TGTGCCAGCAGTGGAAACAGGGCTAGTAGCAATCAGCCCCAGCATTTT. The variable domain in full, with the rest retrieved from reference TRBV2 and TRBJ1-5, is EPEVTQTPSHQVTQMGQEVILRCVPISNHLYFYWYRQILGQKVEFLVSFYNNEISEKSEIFDDQFSVERPDGSNFTLKIRSTKLEDSAMYFCASSGNRASSNQPQHFGDGTRLSIL.

CDR3: CASSFRLVPQETQYF. Here the CDR3 DNA reads TGTGCCAGCAGCTTCAGGCTAGTGCCCCAAGAGACCCAGTACTTC. This sequence joins TRBV7-2 and TRBJ2-5; D not certain. Trimming removed 3 bases at V and 1 base at J, with 12 bases between. Germline V gene sequence: CDR1 SGHTA, CDR2 FQGNSA. The CDR3 runs 15 residues.

This chain uses TRBV29-1 with TRBJ1-2, with D hard to call. The germline CDR1 and CDR2 sequences are SQVTM and ANQGSEA. The CDR3 contains 11 residues. Trimming removed 1 base at V and 8 bases at J, with 8 bases between. The CDR3 reads CSVEGLRGYTF. CDR3 bases: TGCAGCGTTGAAGGCCTTCGAGGCTACACCTTC.

This chain connects TRBV5-1 to TRBJ2-2, with TRBD2 matching over 8 bases. The CDR3 contains 16 residues. V shed 4 bases and J 1 base; nucleotides not matched to a gene: 6. Germline CDR1 is SGHRS and CDR2 is YFSETQ. The CDR3 is CASSPQLAENTGELFF. The CDR3 DNA reads TGCGCCAGCAGCCCACAACTAGCGGAGAACACCGGGGAGCTGTTTTTT.

The chain recombines TRBV6-1 with TRBJ1-2, with TRBD1 matching over 7 bases. Germline CDR1 MNHNS, CDR2 SASEGT. The CDR3 contains 15 residues. The V and J ends lost 6 bases and 2 bases, in that order; junction bases with no gene match: 9. DNA of the CDR3: TGTGCCAGCAGCCGAGAATTGGGACAGAACTATGGCTACACCTTC. Translating it yields CASSRELGQNYGYTF.

The V and J genes are TRBV20-1 and TRBJ2-7; either TRBD1 or TRBD2 may supply D (5 bases each). Germline V CDR1 and CDR2: DFQATT, SNEGSKA (reference sequence). The CDR3 is 11 amino acids. Deletions cut 6 bases from V and 3 bases from J, with 9 bases between. The CDR3 loop reads CSAGPVYEQYF. CDR3 bases: TGCAGTGCGGGACCGGTCTACGAGCAGTACTTC.

This chain links TRBV4-3 with TRBJ2-7; D possibly corresponds to TRBD2 (5 bases). Trimming left V 3 bases short and J 3 bases short, with 9 bases between. The CDR3 covers 13 residues. Germline-derived CDR1 and CDR2 are LGHNA and YSLEER. The CDR3 sequence: CASSQELGYEQYF. The CDR3 DNA is TGCGCCAGCAGCCAGGAACTAGGCTACGAGCAGTACTTC.

The chain joins TRBV7-8 to TRBJ2-7; possibly TRBD1 for D (8 bases). The CDR3 totals 15 residues. From germline, CDR1 is SGHVS and CDR2 FQNEAQ. The ends were cut back, 0 bases at V and 7 bases at J, with 16 bases in the middle. CDR3 bases: TGTGCCAGCAGCTTAGCTTACAGGGGGGGATGGGAGCAGTACTTC. Its translation: CASSLAYRGGWEQYF.

The chain employs TRBV7-2 and TRBJ2-7, with D tentatively TRBD2 (7 bases). The CDR3 runs to 15 residues. Germline loops: CDR1 SGHTA, CDR2 FQGNSA. Between the trimmed V and J ends, which lost 2 bases and 6 bases, there was a span of 17 bases. The DNA of the CDR3 is TGTGCCAGCAGCTTACAGGGGCGGGAGTTAGGCGAGCAGTACTTC. Translating gives CASSLQGRELGEQYF. The full variable domain, with the rest looked up from reference TRBV7-2 and TRBJ2-7, is GAGVSQSPSNKVTEKGKDVELRCDPISGHTALYWYRQSLGQGLEFLIYFQGNSAPDKSGLPSDRFSAERTGGSVSTLTIQRTQQEDSAVYLCASSLQGRELGEQYFGPGTRLTVT.

This clone showed up just a few times. CDR3 protein: CAWSRGRVGGYTF. The CDR3 DNA reads TGTGCCTGGAGTCGGGGCAGGGTCGGAGGCTACACCTTC. The chain recombines TRBV30 with TRBJ1-2, with D possibly being TRBD1 (5 bases). Between the trimmed V and J ends, which lost 2 bases and 8 bases, there was a span of 15 bases. Germline V gene data show CDR1 as GTSNPN and CDR2 as SVGIG (reference sequence). The CDR3 is made up of 13 amino acids.

This clone occurred a few times. The gene calls are TRBV7-8 and TRBJ1-2; 7 bases agree with TRBD1. V gave up 3 bases and J gave up 5 bases; unmatched junction bases: 18. Looked up from germline, CDR1 is SGHVS and CDR2 is FQNEAQ. The CDR3 extends over 18 amino acids. The CDR3 nucleotides are TGTGCCAGCAGCTTTAGTAGGGACAGCGGGTCTTCCTGGTATGGCTACACCTTC. It encodes CASSFSRDSGSSWYGYTF.

This clone was observed a few times. V and J are TRBV7-6 and TRBJ1-6; 7 positions match TRBD1. This CDR3 is built from 16 residues. Germline V gives CDR1 SGHVS, CDR2 FNYEAQ. Trimming removed 4 bases from V and 6 bases from J; junction bases left unmatched: 9. The DNA of the CDR3 is TGTGCCAGCAGCTCAAGGGGGCAGCTCACTAATTCACCCCTCCACTTT. It translates to CASSSRGQLTNSPLHF. The variable domain in full, completed from reference TRBV7-6 and TRBJ1-6, reads GAGVSQSPRYKVTKRGQDVALRCDPISGHVSLYWYRQALGQGPEFLTYFNYEAQQDKSGLPNDRFSAERPEGSISTLTIQRTEQRDSAMYRCASSSRGQLTNSPLHFGNGTRLTVT.

The V gene is TRBV10-3, the J gene TRBJ2-7, with 7 nucleotides matching TRBD1. The V and J ends lost 0 bases and 1 base, in that order; junction bases with no gene match: 0. Germline loops: CDR1 ENHRY, CDR2 SYGVKD. CDR3 size: 14 residues. CDR3 residues: CAISESGQSYEQYF. The CDR3 DNA sequence: TGTGCCATCAGTGAGTCGGGACAGTCCTACGAGCAGTACTTC.

The chain joins TRBV30 to TRBJ1-5; D possibly corresponds to TRBD1 (5 bases). Germline assignment: CDR1 GTSNPN and CDR2 SVGIG (reference sequence). Deletions cut 5 bases from V and 10 bases from J, with 15 bases between. This CDR3 spans 12 amino acids. Written as DNA, the CDR3 is TGTGCCTGGGACAGCTCGATAGGCCCCCAGCATTTT. Translating it yields CAWDSSIGPQHF. Complete variable domain (other parts from reference TRBV30 and TRBJ1-5): SQTIHQWPATLVQPVGSPLSLECTVEGTSNPNLYWYRQAAGRGLQLLFYSVGIGQISSEVPQNLSASRPQDRQFILSSKKLLLSDSGFYLCAWDSSIGPQHFGDGTRLSIL.

The chain is built from TRBV6-5 and TRBJ1-6, with 7 bases aligning to TRBD1. Trimming at V came to 3 bases and at J to 7 bases, leaving 6 bases not matched to a gene. Germline-derived CDR1 and CDR2 are MNHEY and SVGAGI. The CDR3 runs to 15 residues. Here the CDR3 reads CASSYEGALNSPLHF. Here the CDR3 DNA reads TGTGCCAGCAGTTATGAGGGGGCATTAAATTCACCCCTCCACTTT.

The chain links TRBV30 to TRBJ1-6, with unresolved D. Germline assignment: CDR1 GTSNPN and CDR2 SVGIG (reference sequence). The CDR3 has 14 residues. Trimming removed 0 bases at V and 2 bases at J, with 5 bases between. The CDR3 nucleotides are TGTGCCTGGAGTGTCAGGACCTATAATTCACCCCTCCACTTT. This translates into CAWSVRTYNSPLHF.

V gene TRBV9 combines with J gene TRBJ1-6; TRBD1 matches 7 bases. This CDR3 is built from 18 residues. The V segment lost 2 bases and the J segment 7 bases; nucleotides outside the gene matches: 15. The germline V gene encodes CDR1 SGDLS and CDR2 YYNGEE. CDR3 bases: TGTGCCAGCAGCGTTACCCGGGACAGTTCTTTAGGGAATTCACCCCTCCACTTT. Translated: CASSVTRDSSLGNSPLHF.

The chain joins TRBV7-8 to TRBJ2-3, with no clear D. Germline CDR1 and CDR2: SGHVS and FQNEAQ. Trimming cost V 7 bases and J 2 bases, with 13 bases left between them. This CDR3 spans 14 amino acids. CDR3 DNA sequence: TGTGCCAGCATACCAGAAGGGCTCACAGATACGCAGTATTTT. This gives the protein CASIPEGLTDTQYF.

The DNA for the CDR3 is TGTGCCAGCAGCCAAGAACCCCGGGGCCTGGGGGGTTATGGCTACACCTTC. The encoded protein is CASSQEPRGLGGYGYTF. The chain has TRBV14 and TRBJ1-2, with a possible D match to TRBD1 (5 bases). This CDR3 has 17 amino acids. V was shortened by 0 bases and J by 5 bases, with 19 bases between the two germline ends. The germline CDR1 and CDR2 sequences are SGHDN and FVKESK. Filled out from reference TRBV14 and TRBJ1-2, the complete variable domain reads EAGVTQFPSHSVIEKGQTVTLRCDPISGHDNLYWYRRVMGKEIKFLLHFVKESKQDESGMPNNRFLAERTGGTYSTLKVQPAELEDSGVYFCASSQEPRGLGGYGYTFGSGTRLTVV.

The chain couples TRBV6-5 to TRBJ2-7; no firm D call. Germline values: CDR1 MNHEY, CDR2 SVGAGI. V gave up 4 bases and J gave up 3 bases, with 10 bases separating them. This CDR3 contains 13 residues. CDR3 residues: CASSSGRLYEQYF. DNA for the CDR3: TGTGCCAGCAGTTCGGGCAGACTCTACGAGCAGTACTTC.

V gene TRBV7-2 combines with J gene TRBJ1-4, with a possible D match to TRBD1 (5 bases). The CDR3 length is 16 residues. Germline loops: CDR1 SGHTA, CDR2 FQGNSA. Deletions cut 1 base from V and 2 bases from J, with 11 bases between. CDR3 DNA: TGTGCCAGCAGCTTAGGTGGGGCGGCCACTAATGAAAAACTGTTTTTT. It encodes CASSLGGAATNEKLFF. Looking up the rest from reference TRBV7-2 and TRBJ1-4 gives the full variable domain: GAGVSQSPSNKVTEKGKDVELRCDPISGHTALYWYRQSLGQGLEFLIYFQGNSAPDKSGLPSDRFSAERTGGSVSTLTIQRTQQEDSAVYLCASSLGGAATNEKLFFGSGTQLSVL.

A single count supports this clone. The V gene is TRBV28, the J gene TRBJ1-5, with a possible D match to TRBD1 (5 bases). Germline V gives CDR1 MDHEN, CDR2 SYDVKM. Deletions cut 2 bases from V and 7 bases from J, with 6 bases between. The CDR3 extends over 12 amino acids. This CDR3 reads CASSLRDQPQHF. DNA of the CDR3: TGTGCCAGCAGTTTAAGGGACCAGCCCCAGCATTTT.

This chain uses TRBV6-6 with TRBJ2-5; the match to TRBD2 covers 8 bases. CDR3 size: 14 residues. Germline-derived CDR1 and CDR2 are MNHNY and SVGAGI (reference sequence). Trimming at V came to 6 bases and at J to 3 bases, leaving 6 bases not matched to a gene. Here the CDR3 reads CASRNSGTEETQYF. CDR3 nucleotide sequence: TGTGCCAGCAGAAATAGCGGGACCGAAGAGACCCAGTACTTC.

This clone occurred a few times. The rearrangement joins TRBV7-9 to TRBJ1-1; D remains ambiguous. This CDR3 is built from 13 residues. V lost 2 bases, J lost 1 base, and 5 bases lay in between. Germline V gene data show CDR1 as SEHNR and CDR2 as FQNEAQ (reference sequence). The CDR3 coding sequence is TGTGCCAGCAGCTTACAGAGGAACACTGAAGCTTTCTTT. Protein sequence: CASSLQRNTEAFF.

This chain links TRBV27 with TRBJ2-7, with D perhaps TRBD1 (6 bases). Deletions cut 6 bases from V and 7 bases from J, with 16 bases between. The CDR3 runs 13 residues. The germline gives CDR1 MNHEY, CDR2 SMNVEV (reference sequence). The CDR3 DNA reads as TGTGCCAGCAGCCCGACAGGCCCCTTTGAGCAGTACTTC. It codes for CASSPTGPFEQYF.